These 11 T cell receptor beta chains came from one sample sequenced in a study of Ad26.COV2.S vaccination and SARS-CoV-2 variants. Treatment given: about 20 received Ad26.COV2.S at low or high dose, single or two shots; roughly five received placebo; per-sample allocation not given. After the first vaccine or placebo injection, samples were drawn on day 63. Assay used: immunoSEQ multiplex PCR; TCRdb lists only in-frame clones, some missing. The top ten clones hold 2.1% of a sample with some 300,000 clones, 85% of them seen once. The source was peripheral blood, collected in a trial of Ad26.COV2.S vaccine versus placebo. These receptors were taken from a person between 18 and 59 years old who received the Ad26.COV2.S COVID-19 vaccine or a placebo.

The V call is TRBV14, the J call TRBJ1-6; 7 bases fit TRBD1. This CDR3 is built from 16 residues. Germline loops: CDR1 SGHDN, CDR2 FVKESK. Trimming removed 2 bases from V and 4 bases from J; junction bases left unmatched: 5. The CDR3, as DNA: TGTGCCAGCAGCCAACGGACAGGCTATTATAATTCACCCCTCCACTTT. Translated: CASSQRTGYYNSPLHF.

V and J are TRBV6-5 and TRBJ2-7; possibly TRBD2 for D (6 bases). The length of the CDR3 is 12 residues. Germline CDR1 and CDR2: MNHEY and SVGAGI. V lost 8 bases to trimming and J lost 3 bases, with 11 bases between them. In DNA form, the CDR3 reads TGTGCCAGCGTGGGGACTGGCTACGAGCAGTACTTC. It translates to CASVGTGYEQYF.

The genes are TRBV5-5 and TRBJ1-5; D gene uncertain. Germline values: CDR1 SGHKS, CDR2 YYEKEE (reference sequence). Trimming took off 1 base at V and 0 bases at J, with 14 bases between the two ends. The CDR3 spans 17 residues. The CDR3 bases are TGTGCCAGCAGCTTGCTCCCTCTCGAAAATAGCAATCAGCCCCAGCATTTT. Translation: CASSLLPLENSNQPQHF.

The rearrangement links TRBV30 to TRBJ2-7, with a weak D call TRBD2 (5 bases). The CDR3 consists of 15 residues. Looked up from germline, CDR1 is GTSNPN and CDR2 is SVGIG (reference sequence). V lost 4 bases to trimming and J lost 3 bases, with 19 bases between them. The CDR3 loop is CAWIPYDTGSYEQYF. In nucleotides, the CDR3 is TGTGCCTGGATCCCATACGACACGGGAAGCTACGAGCAGTACTTC.

The chain is built from TRBV5-4 and TRBJ1-4; possible D gene TRBD1, 6 bases. The ends were cut back, 1 base at V and 4 bases at J, with 23 bases in the middle. Germline assignment: CDR1 SGHNT and CDR2 YYREEE (reference sequence). The CDR3 consists of 19 residues. DNA of the CDR3: TGTGCCAGCAGCTTGCTCGGGGCAGGGGAATCGCTTAGTAATGAAAAACTGTTTTTT. Translation: CASSLLGAGESLSNEKLFF.

The J gene is TRBJ1-1, the V gene TRBV6-6, with 8 nucleotides matching TRBD1. J was trimmed by 8 bases and V by 6 bases; bases with no gene match: 11. This CDR3 has 14 residues. Germline CDR1 reads MNHNY; CDR2 reads SVGAGI (reference sequence). CDR3 coding DNA: TGTGCCAGCAGCCTACTGTCCGGGACAGGAGAAGCTTTCTTT. It encodes CASSLLSGTGEAFF.

In DNA, the CDR3 is TGTGCCAGCAGCCATCCTGGGGATACGCAGTATTTT. Residues: CASSHPGDTQYF. This chain links TRBV5-5 with TRBJ2-3; D uncertain. Germline CDR1 SGHKS, CDR2 YYEKEE (reference sequence). The CDR3 is made up of 12 amino acids. Trimming took 4 bases from V and 6 from J, leaving 9 bases between them.

CDR3 sequence reads: CSARMGDTQYF. In DNA form, the CDR3 reads TGCAGTGCTAGAATGGGTGATACGCAGTATTTT. This chain connects TRBV20-1 to TRBJ2-3; no reliable D call. Germline CDR1 DFQATT, CDR2 SNEGSKA (reference sequence). The CDR3 is 11 residues long. V dropped 2 bases and J dropped 6 bases, with 6 bases sitting between them.

CDR3 DNA: TGTGCCAGCAGCTTACCAGGGTCCGGGGAGCTGTTTTTT. Its translation is CASSLPGSGELFF. V is TRBV7-9 and J is TRBJ2-2; tentatively, D is TRBD1 (5 bases). Germline lookup yields CDR1 SEHNR and CDR2 FQNEAQ (reference sequence). V was trimmed by 2 bases and J by 6 bases, leaving 7 bases between them. This CDR3 has 13 amino acids.

The chain couples TRBV6-1 to TRBJ2-5; TRBD2 matches at 10 bases. V was clipped by 2 bases and J by 5 bases; unmatched bases: 20. The CDR3 has 20 amino acids. CDR1 is MNHNS, CDR2 SASEGT, per germline. CDR3 nucleotides: TGTGCCAGCAGTGAATCGTTGTCAGGGCTAGCGGGGGTTAGAGGGGAGACCCAGTACTTC. Translated, it gives CASSESLSGLAGVRGETQYF.

The chain couples TRBV24-1 to TRBJ2-3; no clear D gene. CDR1 is KGHDR, CDR2 SFDVKD, per germline. The CDR3 is 13 residues long. Between the trimmed V and J ends, which lost 3 bases and 0 bases, there was a span of 3 bases. The CDR3 DNA follows: TGTGCCACCAGTGATACTAGCACAGATACGCAGTATTTT. Protein product: CATSDTSTDTQYF.